Following are 21 T cell receptor beta chains from one sample sequenced in a study of somatic mutations in cytotoxic T cells in rheumatoid arthritis. Data came from immunoSEQ multiplex PCR; TCRdb stores just in-frame clones and leaves some out. This table holds 6,800 or so clones, 60% to 85% found once. Material for sequencing was CD8+ T cells sorted from blood. These receptor sequences come from an adult with rheumatoid arthritis.

In its sample, this clone was seen a few times. The V and J genes are TRBV2 and TRBJ1-2; no reliable D call. The V end lost 8 bases, the J end lost 2 bases, and 12 bases lay between the germline ends. This CDR3 has 13 residues. Looked up from germline, CDR1 is SNHLY and CDR2 is FYNNEI. The CDR3 bases are TGTGCCAGCCTCCGGCGGGGAAACTATGGCTACACCTTC. It specifies CASLRRGNYGYTF.

The count of this clone is one. The chain recombines TRBV10-3 with TRBJ2-2; 9 nucleotides agree with TRBD1. V lost 4 bases to trimming and J lost 6 bases; unmatched junction nucleotides: 6. This CDR3 comprises 15 residues. From germline, CDR1 is ENHRY and CDR2 SYGVKD. The CDR3 region is CAISGSGTGSGELFF. CDR3 DNA sequence: TGTGCCATCAGTGGGTCCGGGACAGGGTCCGGGGAGCTGTTTTTT.

The chain carries TRBV15 and TRBJ2-2; no definite D call. The CDR3 has 13 amino acids. Trimming shortened V by 0 bases and J by 4 bases, and 3 bases separated the two germline ends. Germline assignment: CDR1 LNHNV and CDR2 YYDKDF (reference sequence). CDR3: CATSRDSTGELFF. DNA of the CDR3: TGTGCCACCAGCAGAGACAGCACCGGGGAGCTGTTTTTT.

The V call is TRBV5-1, the J call TRBJ1-1; 7 positions match TRBD1. The CDR3 runs 12 residues. Germline assignment: CDR1 SGHRS and CDR2 YFSETQ. The V gene end was trimmed by 6 bases and the J gene end by 5 bases; junction bases not matched to a gene: 4. CDR3 sequence reads: CASKGAGTEAFF. Here the CDR3 DNA reads TGCGCCAGCAAGGGGGCGGGAACTGAAGCTTTCTTT. The full variable domain, its missing parts supplied by reference TRBV5-1 and TRBJ1-1, is KAGVTQTPRYLIKTRGQQVTLSCSPISGHRSVSWYQQTPGQGLQFLFEYFSETQRNKGNFPGRFSGRQFSNSRSEMNVSTLELGDSALYLCASKGAGTEAFFGQGTRLTVV.

The gene calls are TRBV27 and TRBJ2-7, with 7 bases identical to TRBD2. Looked up from germline, CDR1 is MNHEY and CDR2 is SMNVEV (reference sequence). The length of the CDR3 is 14 residues. The V gene end was trimmed by 9 bases and the J gene end by 3 bases; junction bases not matched to a gene: 11. CDR3 DNA: TGTGCCAGGCTGACGCGGGACTACCACTACGAGCAGTACTTC. Residues: CARLTRDYHYEQYF.

The chain recombines TRBV28 with TRBJ2-3; 13 positions agree with TRBD2. Per the germline V gene, CDR1 is MDHEN and CDR2 is SYDVKM. The V and J ends lost 1 base and 1 base, in that order; junction bases with no gene match: 8. The CDR3 totals 19 residues. The CDR3: CASSLYAGGLAGGTDTQYF. The CDR3 DNA is TGTGCCAGCAGTTTATATGCGGGAGGACTAGCGGGGGGCACAGATACGCAGTATTTT.

This clone was detected once. The V call is TRBV7-2, the J call TRBJ1-1; D gene uncertain. Germline CDR1 SGHTA, CDR2 FQGNSA. This CDR3 spans 13 amino acids. V was shortened by 2 bases and J by 1 base, with 5 bases between the two germline ends. The CDR3: CASSLKKNTEAFF. The CDR3 DNA reads TGTGCCAGCAGCTTAAAAAAGAACACTGAAGCTTTCTTT.

The chain uses TRBV29-1 and TRBJ2-7; possible D gene TRBD1, 6 bases. The CDR3 is 16 amino acids. V dropped 2 bases and J dropped 0 bases, with 17 bases sitting between them. The germline CDR1 and CDR2 sequences are SQVTM and ANQGSEA. In DNA form, the CDR3 reads TGCAGCGTTGAAACATCTACGACAGGTTTCTCCTACGAGCAGTACTTC. This encodes CSVETSTTGFSYEQYF.

The chain is built from TRBV27 and TRBJ1-5, with D tentatively TRBD1 (5 bases). Germline V lookup: CDR1 MNHEY, CDR2 SMNVEV (reference sequence). This CDR3 has 13 residues. V shed 4 bases and J shed 4 bases, with 8 bases lying between them. The CDR3 DNA reads as TGTGCCAGCAGTTGGGACGGGAATCAGCCCCAGCATTTT. Its protein is CASSWDGNQPQHF.

V usage is TRBV5-1 and J usage is TRBJ2-5; D possibly corresponds to TRBD1 (6 bases). Germline V lookup: CDR1 SGHRS, CDR2 YFSETQ. The V and J ends lost 5 bases and 0 bases respectively, with 11 bases between them. This CDR3 is 14 amino acids long. The CDR3 DNA reads TGCGCCAGCAGTTGGGGGCGGAACCAAGAGACCCAGTACTTC. Residues: CASSWGRNQETQYF.

The V call is TRBV11-3, the J call TRBJ1-1; TRBD1 is a possible D gene (6 bases). V was cut by 6 bases and J by 6 bases, with 17 bases left in between. The length of the CDR3 is 14 residues. Germline values: CDR1 SGHNT, CDR2 YENEEA. The CDR3 protein is CASRGAYPGAEAFF. The CDR3 DNA reads TGTGCCAGCAGGGGGGCATACCCAGGGGCTGAAGCTTTCTTT.

The rearrangement links TRBV29-1 to TRBJ2-1, with no clear D. Trimming cost V 7 bases and J 6 bases, with 19 bases left between them. The germline gives CDR1 SQVTM, CDR2 ANQGSEA. CDR3 size: 14 residues. Written as DNA, the CDR3 is TGCAGCGCCGCCCTCGCCCTGGCTGTCAATGAGCAGTTCTTC. Translated, it gives CSAALALAVNEQFF.

The rearrangement links TRBV7-6 to TRBJ2-7; no definite D call. Germline V gene lookup returns CDR1 SGHVS and CDR2 FNYEAQ. This CDR3 region has 12 residues. V was cut by 5 bases and J by 4 bases, with 9 bases left in between. The CDR3 reads CASSATVYEQYF. The CDR3 nucleotides are TGTGCCAGCAGCGCGACCGTTTACGAGCAGTACTTC.

This clone turned up a few times. This sequence joins TRBV30 and TRBJ2-2; a weak D match, TRBD2 (6 bases). The V end lost 0 bases, the J end lost 6 bases, and 14 bases lay between the germline ends. Germline CDR1 GTSNPN, CDR2 SVGIG (reference sequence). The CDR3 extends over 15 amino acids. The CDR3 region is CAWSVGGSVSGELFF. CDR3 nucleotide sequence: TGTGCCTGGAGTGTTGGGGGGTCCGTCTCCGGGGAGCTGTTTTTT.

The chain combines TRBV5-1 with TRBJ2-7; D ambiguous. The ends were cut back, 5 bases at V and 0 bases at J, with 9 bases in the middle. Germline V lookup: CDR1 SGHRS, CDR2 YFSETQ. CDR3 length equals 13 residues. The CDR3 nucleotides read TGCGCCAGCAGTTTCGACGGCTCCTACGAGCAGTACTTC. Its protein is CASSFDGSYEQYF.

V usage is TRBV19 and J usage is TRBJ1-5, with D unresolved. V shed 3 bases and J shed 4 bases, with 16 bases lying between them. This CDR3 is built from 16 residues. Per germline, CDR1 LNHDA and CDR2 SQIVND (reference sequence). The CDR3 spells CASSIILGSQNQPQHF. In nucleotides, the CDR3 is TGTGCCAGTAGTATTATCTTGGGCAGCCAAAATCAGCCCCAGCATTTT. The complete variable domain, with remaining parts taken from reference TRBV19 and TRBJ1-5, reads DGGITQSPKYLFRKEGQNVTLSCEQNLNHDAMYWYRQDPGQGLRLIYYSQIVNDFQKGDIAEGYSVSREKKESFPLTVTSAQKNPTAFYLCASSIILGSQNQPQHFGDGTRLSIL.

Comments on this clone: Relative to the germline gene, one junction end is altered; a read error may explain this. The chain has TRBV5-1 and TRBJ2-3; maybe TRBD1 (6 bases). The CDR3 is 16 amino acids. Germline V CDR1 and CDR2: SGHRS, YFSETQ. The CDR3 region has the DNA TGCGCCAGCAGCTCGGACGAGACAGGATTCACAGGTACGCAGTATTTT. Translation: CASSSDETGFTGTQYF.

The gene calls are TRBV5-4 and TRBJ2-4, with 9 nucleotides matching TRBD1. Germline V gene lookup returns CDR1 SGHNT and CDR2 YYREEE (reference sequence). Germline trimming cut 0 bases from V and 9 bases from J; bases unmatched to any gene: 10. This CDR3 comprises 16 residues. The CDR3, as DNA: TGTGCCAGCAGCTTGGAAATTCGGGACAGGGCTGGCATTCAGTACTTC. Its protein product is CASSLEIRDRAGIQYF.

V is TRBV25-1 and J is TRBJ1-4; D gene ambiguous. The CDR3 is made up of 14 amino acids. The V end was cut by 10 bases, the J end by 4 bases, with 16 bases between. The germline CDR1 and CDR2 sequences are MGHDK and SYGVNS. Here the CDR3 reads CAIPGSAVNEKLFF. Written as DNA, the CDR3 is TGTGCCATCCCGGGGTCAGCAGTTAATGAAAAACTGTTTTTT.

The chain carries TRBV4-3 and TRBJ2-7, with a possible D match to TRBD1 (6 bases). Trimming took 1 base from V and 2 from J, leaving 15 bases between them. CDR1 is LGHNA, CDR2 YSLEER, per germline. This CDR3 region has 16 residues. The CDR3 DNA is TGCGCCAGCAGCCAAGCCCCTGGGGCAGGGGCCTACGAGCAGTACTTC. It codes for CASSQAPGAGAYEQYF.

The CDR3 DNA reads as TGTGCCAGTAGTACGGGCAGCGGGGGGGATACGCAGTATTTT. Residues: CASSTGSGGDTQYF. This chain uses TRBV19 with TRBJ2-3; 9 bases fit TRBD2. The ends lost 4 bases at V and 6 bases at J; junction bases unmatched: 5. CDR1 is LNHDA and CDR2 is SQIVND in the germline V gene (reference sequence). CDR3 length: 14 amino acids.